Each of the 2 T cell receptor beta chains below was sequenced from the same sample in a study of T-cell reconstitution after alpha-beta-depleted transplantation in children. Library preparation (for TCRbeta) was performed with unique molecular identifiers. A single record per CDR3 protein comes from TCRdb applying MiXCR to the PCR reads. The data show a few hundred thousand distinct CDR3 sequences, 8.5% to 10% seen once. Sequencing used PBMCs from the stem cell graft donor, obtained from the stem cell graft. The receptors stem from a human donor who donated a stem cell graft to a child with acute lymphoblastic leukemia.

At least ten counts were recorded for this clonotype. The chain is built from TRBV19 and TRBJ1-5; perhaps TRBD1 as D (5 bases). V was trimmed by 5 bases and J by 5 bases, leaving 10 bases between them. Germline assignment: CDR1 LNHDA and CDR2 SQIVND (reference sequence). This CDR3 region has 13 residues. CDR3 amino acids: CASSVREDQPQHF. The CDR3, as DNA: TGTGCCAGTAGTGTCAGGGAGGATCAGCCCCAGCATTTT.

This clonotype was seen repeatedly, ten times or more. The genes are TRBV19 and TRBJ1-1; D call uncertain. Germline loops: CDR1 LNHDA, CDR2 SQIVND (reference sequence). The CDR3 runs to 14 residues. The germline V and J ends were trimmed by 3 bases and 4 bases, with 12 bases remaining between them. CDR3 nucleotides: TGTGCCAGTAGTATGACCGGGAAGGGCACTGAAGCTTTCTTT. It yields the protein CASSMTGKGTEAFF.